This T cell receptor (beta chain) was observed in a study of T cell changes during pregnancy in multiple sclerosis. This clone has a handful of counts. Sequencing was performed with immunoSEQ multiplex PCR; in TCRdb, only in-frame clones are kept and a portion is missing. The sample lists approximately 80,000 clones, approximately 94% occurring once. The CDR3 loop spans 13 amino acids. The ends were cut back, 3 bases at V and 4 bases at J, with 10 bases in the middle. Germline CDR1 reads SGHAT; CDR2 reads FQDESV (reference sequence). This TCR came from a female donor with multiple sclerosis, enrolled in a pregnancy study. The chain uses TRBV11-1 and TRBJ2-7; maybe TRBD1 (6 bases). The sequenced sample was peripheral blood, obtained in the third trimester of pregnancy. The CDR3 sequence is CASSFGRGYEQYF. CDR3 nucleotide sequence: TGTGCCAGCAGCTTTGGCAGGGGTTACGAGCAGTACTTC.